These 3 T cell receptor beta chains were all obtained from the same sample, sequenced in a study of T cell clonality in common variable immunodeficiency. The antigens these receptors bind are not known. TCRdb's copy holds only in-frame clones and misses some; the assay was immunoSEQ multiplex PCR. The sample shows 25,000 to 30,000 clones, none of them appearing just once. Study-wide results and caveats: Common variable immunodeficiency TCR beta sequences reportedly had fewer deletions and N-nucleotide insertions.

The material sequenced was peripheral blood mononuclear cells. The receptor source for this set is a human donor with common variable immunodeficiency.

The table lists this clone with many counts. The CDR3 end is not reached by the read, which stops 3 residues before it; the germline J gene fills it in. V is TRBV6-2 or TRBV6-3 and J is TRBJ2-2; TRBD1 aligns across 7 bases. The V gene's germline CDR1 is MNHEY and CDR2 SVGEGT. This CDR3 contains 16 residues. V lost 5 bases, J lost 5 bases, and 11 bases stayed unmatched. This CDR3 is CASSPGQAPRTGELFF. The CDR3 DNA, read in part, is TGTGCCAGCAGTCCTGGACAGGCACCGAGGACCGGGGAG.

The CDR3 bases that were read are TGTGCCAGCAGTTCCCTGACAGGGTCCCACAATGAG. Translation: CASSSLTGSHNE. In full, the CDR3 reads CASSSLTGSHNEQFF. The chain has TRBV6-2 or TRBV6-3 and TRBJ2-1; TRBD1 agrees at 7 bases. The read ends 3 residues shy of where the CDR3 ends; the end is completed using the germline J gene. Germline V gives CDR1 MNHEY, CDR2 SVGEGT. The CDR3 has 15 residues. V shed 4 bases and J 5 bases; nucleotides not matched to a gene: 8.

For this clone: The read terminates 3 residues before the CDR3 end, so the remaining end is supplied by the germline J gene. The rearrangement uses TRBV19 and TRBJ2-7; possible D gene TRBD1, 8 bases. The V gene's germline CDR1 is LNHDA and CDR2 SQIVND (reference sequence). CDR3 size: 15 residues. V lost 5 bases, J lost 3 bases, and 17 bases lay in between. CDR3 bases read: TGTGCCAGTAGTGCGGGGGACAGGCGATACTACGAG. It translates to CASSAGDRRYYE. The complete CDR3 sequence is CASSAGDRRYYEQYF. Together with reference TRBV19 and TRBJ2-7, the CDR3 gives the full variable domain: DGGITQSPKYLFRKEGQNVTLSCEQNLNHDAMYWYRQDPGQGLRLIYYSQIVNDFQKGDIAEGYSVSREKKESFPLTVTSAQKNPTAFYLCASSAGDRRYYEQYFGPGTRLTVT.